One sample yielded the 18 T cell receptor beta chains listed below, sequenced in a study of blood T cell repertoires in COVID-19. The assay was immunoSEQ multiplex PCR, and TCRdb's table has in-frame clones only and misses some. Among about 80,000 clones listed, 65% to 85% were seen once. Input material: peripheral blood. Source of these receptors: an elderly man with active or convalescent COVID-19.

The sample holds one count of this clone. The V gene is TRBV6-6, the J gene TRBJ2-5; tentative D call: TRBD2 (6 bases). The germline V gene has CDR1 MNHNY and CDR2 SVGAGI (reference sequence). V shed 11 bases and J shed 3 bases, with 19 bases lying between them. This CDR3 is built from 14 residues. The CDR3 loop reads CASSPPWGEETQYF. In nucleotides, the CDR3 is TGTGCCTCATCGCCCCCCTGGGGGGAAGAGACCCAGTACTTC.

This chain joins TRBV2 and TRBJ2-2; maybe TRBD1 (6 bases). Deletions cut 3 bases from V and 2 bases from J, with 7 bases between. CDR1 is SNHLY and CDR2 is FYNNEI in the germline V gene. CDR3 length: 14 amino acids. CDR3 nucleotides: TGTGCCAGCAGTGAGGACAGAAACACCGGGGAGCTGTTTTTT. This translates into CASSEDRNTGELFF.

The chain couples TRBV5-1 to TRBJ1-1; TRBD1 agrees at 7 bases. After removal of 0 bases from V and 5 bases from J, the junction contained 4 bases not matched to a gene. This CDR3 has 14 residues. Germline CDR1 is SGHRS and CDR2 is YFSETQ. The CDR3 DNA is TGCGCCAGCAGCTTGGACAACAGGGGAACTGAAGCTTTCTTT. Residues: CASSLDNRGTEAFF.

V gene TRBV28 combines with J gene TRBJ2-5, with D possibly TRBD1 on 6 matching bases. The CDR3 runs 13 residues. Germline V gene data show CDR1 as MDHEN and CDR2 as SYDVKM. Trimming removed 5 bases from V and 1 base from J, with 8 bases in between. In DNA form, the CDR3 reads TGTGCCAGCAGTCCGACAGGCCAAGAGACCCAGTACTTC. It specifies CASSPTGQETQYF.

The chain recombines TRBV3-1 (or the pseudogene TRBV3-2) with TRBJ2-3; no clear D gene. Germline lookup yields CDR1 LGHDT and CDR2 YNNKEL (reference sequence). The CDR3 contains 14 residues. V was pared by 4 bases and J by 0 bases, with 8 bases between. The CDR3 region has the DNA TGTGCCAGCAGCCTCCAGACTAGCACAGATACGCAGTATTTT. Its protein is CASSLQTSTDTQYF.

This chain links TRBV6-5 with TRBJ2-7, with TRBD2 identical over 8 bases. This CDR3 has 13 amino acids. The J segment lost 2 bases and the V segment lost 10 bases, leaving 7 bases of the junction unmatched. CDR1 and CDR2 from the germline V gene are MNHEY and SVGAGI. The CDR3 DNA reads as TGTGCCACAGTACGTAGCGGGACCTACGAGCAGTACTTC. It codes for CATVRSGTYEQYF.

The rearrangement links TRBV11-2 to TRBJ2-1; D is possibly TRBD2 (7 bases). V was shortened by 5 bases and J by 5 bases, with 16 bases between the two germline ends. Germline CDR1 and CDR2: SGHAT and FQNNGV. This CDR3 is 15 amino acids long. This CDR3 is CASSPGGRGHNEQFF. DNA of the CDR3: TGTGCCAGCAGCCCGGGGGGCAGGGGCCACAATGAGCAGTTCTTC.

This clone was seen just once. The chain recombines TRBV29-1 with TRBJ1-2, with TRBD1 identical over 10 bases. V shed 4 bases, J shed 5 bases, and the junction held 4 bases outside the gene matches. The V gene's germline CDR1 is SQVTM and CDR2 ANQGSEA. The CDR3 has 13 residues. The CDR3 spells CSVVGQGLYGYTF. CDR3 bases: TGCAGCGTTGTGGGACAGGGGTTGTATGGCTACACCTTC.

The genes are TRBV9 and TRBJ1-2; tentative D call: TRBD1 (5 bases). V was trimmed by 3 bases and J by 5 bases, leaving 8 bases between them. Germline values: CDR1 SGDLS, CDR2 YYNGEE. The CDR3 has 12 amino acids. CDR3 region: CASSADTYGYTF. The CDR3 coding sequence is TGTGCCAGCAGCGCGGACACTTATGGCTACACCTTC.

The chain links TRBV11-3 to TRBJ2-1; 10 nucleotides agree with TRBD2. The V and J ends lost 5 bases and 3 bases, in that order; junction bases with no gene match: 1. CDR3 length equals 14 residues. CDR1 and CDR2 (germline): SGHNT, YENEEA. The CDR3 here is CASSRTSGYNEQFF. The DNA of the CDR3 is TGTGCCAGCAGCCGGACTAGCGGCTACAATGAGCAGTTCTTC.

V is TRBV29-1 and J is TRBJ1-4; D gene unclear. This CDR3 comprises 13 residues. With 4 bases removed from V and 0 bases from J, the gap between germline ends came to 6 bases. Germline loops: CDR1 SQVTM, CDR2 ANQGSEA. The CDR3 DNA reads TGCAGCGTTGCGACTGCAACTAATGAAAAACTGTTTTTT. Its translation: CSVATATNEKLFF.

The J gene is TRBJ2-2, the V gene TRBV3-1 (or the pseudogene TRBV3-2); TRBD2 matches at 13 bases. Germline-derived CDR1 and CDR2 are LGHDT and YNNKEL (reference sequence). V was clipped by 5 bases and J by 6 bases; unmatched bases: 6. There are 16 residues in the CDR3. DNA for the CDR3: TGTGCCAGCAGCTTACGGACTAGCGGGAGTCCCGGGGAGCTGTTTTTT. This translates into CASSLRTSGSPGELFF.

This clone was counted once. The V gene is TRBV25-1, the J gene TRBJ1-1, with D possibly being TRBD1 (5 bases). Germline CDR1 and CDR2: MGHDK and SYGVNS. Trimming took 4 bases from V and 2 from J, leaving 11 bases between them. There are 14 residues in the CDR3. The DNA for the CDR3 is TGTGCCAGCAGTGTGACAGCGTCCAACACTGAAGCTTTCTTT. Translation gives CASSVTASNTEAFF.

The chain uses TRBV2 and TRBJ1-1; the match to TRBD1 covers 9 bases. The J segment lost 5 bases and the V segment lost 8 bases, leaving 6 bases of the junction unmatched. The CDR3 sequence is 13 residues long. CDR1 and CDR2 from the germline V gene are SNHLY and FYNNEI. Written as DNA, the CDR3 is TGTGCCAGCGCTGGACAGGGGTTAACTGAAGCTTTCTTT. This gives the protein CASAGQGLTEAFF. Looking up the rest from reference TRBV2 and TRBJ1-1 gives the full variable domain: EPEVTQTPSHQVTQMGQEVILRCVPISNHLYFYWYRQILGQKVEFLVSFYNNEISEKSEIFDDQFSVERPDGSNFTLKIRSTKLEDSAMYFCASAGQGLTEAFFGQGTRLTVV.

This chain connects TRBV28 to TRBJ1-5, with 8 nucleotides matching TRBD1. This CDR3 has 16 residues. J was trimmed by 1 base and V by 6 bases; bases with no gene match: 8. The V gene's germline CDR1 is MDHEN and CDR2 SYDVKM. DNA of the CDR3: TGTGCCAGCAGGTATGCAGGGGGCGAGAGCAATCAGCCCCAGCATTTT. The encoded protein is CASRYAGGESNQPQHF.

The chain is built from TRBV6-5 and TRBJ1-1; 7 bases line up with TRBD1. CDR1 and CDR2 from the germline V gene are MNHEY and SVGAGI. The CDR3 has 14 residues. Losses at the gene ends were 6 bases for V and 3 bases for J; bases not matched to a gene: 7. CDR3 sequence reads: CASRRDRVHTEAFF. CDR3 coding DNA: TGTGCCAGCAGGAGAGACAGGGTCCACACTGAAGCTTTCTTT.

Only a few counts were recorded for this clone. The chain employs TRBV2 and TRBJ2-3, with D unresolved. Germline assignment: CDR1 SNHLY and CDR2 FYNNEI. This CDR3 region has 11 residues. V was pared by 6 bases and J by 2 bases, with 3 bases between. The CDR3 loop reads CASSITDTQYF. The CDR3 DNA sequence: TGTGCCAGCAGCATCACAGATACGCAGTATTTT.

This rearrangement joins TRBV18 to TRBJ1-1, with D unclear. Deletions cut 3 bases from V and 1 base from J, with 9 bases between. The CDR3 is 14 residues long. Looked up from germline, CDR1 is KGHSH and CDR2 is LQKENI. The CDR3 here is CASSPHSQNTEAFF. In nucleotides, the CDR3 is TGTGCCAGCTCACCCCACAGCCAGAACACTGAAGCTTTCTTT.